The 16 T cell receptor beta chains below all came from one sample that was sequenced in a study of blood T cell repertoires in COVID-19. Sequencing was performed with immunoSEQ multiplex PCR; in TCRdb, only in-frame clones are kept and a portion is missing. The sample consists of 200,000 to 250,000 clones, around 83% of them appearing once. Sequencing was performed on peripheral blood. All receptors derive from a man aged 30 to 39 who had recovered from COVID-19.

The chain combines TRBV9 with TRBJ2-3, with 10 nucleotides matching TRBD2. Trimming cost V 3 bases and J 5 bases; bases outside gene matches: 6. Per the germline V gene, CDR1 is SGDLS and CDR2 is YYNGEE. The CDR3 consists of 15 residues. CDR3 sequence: CASSEAGTSVDTQYF. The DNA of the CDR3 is TGTGCCAGCAGCGAAGCCGGGACTAGCGTAGATACGCAGTATTTT. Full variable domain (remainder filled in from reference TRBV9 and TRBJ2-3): DSGVTQTPKHLITATGQRVTLRCSPRSGDLSVYWYQQSLDQGLQFLIQYYNGEERAKGNILERFSAQQFPDLHSELNLSSLELGDSALYFCASSEAGTSVDTQYFGPGTRLTVL.

The CDR3 sequence: CASSLAGEYSPLHF. As DNA, the CDR3 is TGTGCCAGCAGCTTGGCCGGGGAGTATTCACCCCTCCACTTT. The genes are TRBV5-6 and TRBJ1-6; D gene ambiguous. V was shortened by 0 bases and J by 8 bases, with 9 bases between the two germline ends. The CDR3 contains 14 residues. Germline CDR1 is SGHDT and CDR2 is YYEEEE.

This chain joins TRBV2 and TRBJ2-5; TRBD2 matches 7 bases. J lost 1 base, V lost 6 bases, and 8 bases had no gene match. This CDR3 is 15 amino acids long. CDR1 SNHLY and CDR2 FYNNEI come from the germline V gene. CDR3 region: CASRPGLRIQETQYF. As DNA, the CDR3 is TGTGCCAGCAGACCGGGACTACGGATCCAAGAGACCCAGTACTTC.

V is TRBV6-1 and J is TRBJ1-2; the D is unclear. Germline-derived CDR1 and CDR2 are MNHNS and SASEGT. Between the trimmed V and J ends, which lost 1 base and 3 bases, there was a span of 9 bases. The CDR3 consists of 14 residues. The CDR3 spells CASSEDGTYYGYTF. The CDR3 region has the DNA TGTGCCAGCAGTGAAGATGGCACGTACTATGGCTACACCTTC.

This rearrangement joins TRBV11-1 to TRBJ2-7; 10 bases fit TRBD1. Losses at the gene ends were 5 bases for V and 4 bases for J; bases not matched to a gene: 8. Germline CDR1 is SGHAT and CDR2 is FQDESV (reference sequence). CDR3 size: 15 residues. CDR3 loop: CASSQGTGELYEQYF. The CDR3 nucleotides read TGTGCCAGCAGCCAAGGGACAGGGGAGTTATACGAGCAGTACTTC.

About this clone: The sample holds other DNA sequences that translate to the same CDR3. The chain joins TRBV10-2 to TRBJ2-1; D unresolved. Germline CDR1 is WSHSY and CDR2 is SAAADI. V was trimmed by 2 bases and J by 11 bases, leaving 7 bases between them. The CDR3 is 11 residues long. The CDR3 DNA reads TGCGCCAGCAGTGAGGGCTCAAAGCAGTTCTTC. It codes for CASSEGSKQFF.

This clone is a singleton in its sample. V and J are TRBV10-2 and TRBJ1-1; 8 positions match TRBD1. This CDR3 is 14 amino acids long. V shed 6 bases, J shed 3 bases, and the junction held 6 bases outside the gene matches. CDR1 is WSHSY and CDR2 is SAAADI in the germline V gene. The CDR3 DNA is TGCGCCAGCAGGATGACAGGGGCGGACACTGAAGCTTTCTTT. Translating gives CASRMTGADTEAFF.

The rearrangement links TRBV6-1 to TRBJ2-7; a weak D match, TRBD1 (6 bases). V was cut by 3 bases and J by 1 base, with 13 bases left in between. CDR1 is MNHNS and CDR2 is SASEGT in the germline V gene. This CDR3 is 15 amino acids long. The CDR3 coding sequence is TGTGCCAGCAGTGAGGCCGGGACAAGTTCCTACGAGCAGTACTTC. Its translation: CASSEAGTSSYEQYF.

Written as DNA, the CDR3 is TGTGCCAGCAGTGCGGTAGGGGAAGAGACCCAGTACTTC. It codes for CASSAVGEETQYF. The V gene is TRBV2, the J gene TRBJ2-5, with D perhaps matching TRBD1 (5 bases). The CDR3 loop spans 13 amino acids. CDR1 is SNHLY and CDR2 is FYNNEI in the germline V gene. Trimming stripped 4 bases from V and 3 bases from J, with 9 bases between.

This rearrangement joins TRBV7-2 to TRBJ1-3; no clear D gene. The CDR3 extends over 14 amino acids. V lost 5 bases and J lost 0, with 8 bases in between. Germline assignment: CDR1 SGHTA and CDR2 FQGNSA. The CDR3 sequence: CASSIGNSGNTIYF. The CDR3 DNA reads TGTGCCAGCAGCATCGGGAACTCTGGAAACACCATATATTTT.

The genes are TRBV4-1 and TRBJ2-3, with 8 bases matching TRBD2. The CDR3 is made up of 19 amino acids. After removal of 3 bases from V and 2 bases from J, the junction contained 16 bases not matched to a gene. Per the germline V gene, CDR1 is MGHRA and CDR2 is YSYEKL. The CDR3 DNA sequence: TGCGCCAGCAGCCACCCCTCCCGGGCAGCGGGGGCCTCCACAGATACGCAGTATTTT. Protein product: CASSHPSRAAGASTDTQYF.

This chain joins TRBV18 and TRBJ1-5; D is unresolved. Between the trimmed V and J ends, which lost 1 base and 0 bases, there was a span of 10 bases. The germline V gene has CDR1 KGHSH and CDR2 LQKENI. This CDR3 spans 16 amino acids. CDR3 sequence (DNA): TGTGCCAGCTCACCACTATCCGGGTTTAGCAATCAGCCCCAGCATTTT. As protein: CASSPLSGFSNQPQHF.

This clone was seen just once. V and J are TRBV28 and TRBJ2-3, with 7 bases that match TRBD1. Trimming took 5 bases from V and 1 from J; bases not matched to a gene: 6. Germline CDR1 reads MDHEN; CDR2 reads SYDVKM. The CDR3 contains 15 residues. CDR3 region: CASSAPGQRTDTQYF. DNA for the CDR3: TGTGCCAGCAGTGCACCGGGACAGCGCACAGATACGCAGTATTTT.

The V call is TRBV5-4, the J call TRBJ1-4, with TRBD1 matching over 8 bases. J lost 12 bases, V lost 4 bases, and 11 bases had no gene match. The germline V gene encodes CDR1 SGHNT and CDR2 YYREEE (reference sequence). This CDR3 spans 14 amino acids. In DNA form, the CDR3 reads TGTGCCAGCAGCCGGGACAGGCGCCACGGGGAACTGTTTTTT. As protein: CASSRDRRHGELFF.

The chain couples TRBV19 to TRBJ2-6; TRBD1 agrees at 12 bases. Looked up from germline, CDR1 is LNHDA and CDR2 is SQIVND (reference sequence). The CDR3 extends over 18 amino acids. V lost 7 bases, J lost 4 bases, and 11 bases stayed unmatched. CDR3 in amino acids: CASMDPGQGARGANVLTF. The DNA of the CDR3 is TGTGCCAGTATGGATCCGGGACAGGGGGCGAGAGGGGCCAACGTCCTGACTTTC.

Here the CDR3 reads CASSQPLRVALAFF. CDR3 in DNA: TGCGCCAGCAGCCAACCATTGAGGGTGGCGTTGGCTTTCTTT. The chain carries TRBV4-1 and TRBJ1-1; no definite D call. V was trimmed by 2 bases and J by 11 bases, leaving 18 bases between them. CDR1 and CDR2 (germline): MGHRA, YSYEKL. This CDR3 is 14 amino acids long.